This entry lists 23 T cell receptor beta chains sequenced from one sample in a study of PD-1 blockade in classical Hodgkin lymphoma (dated by TCRdb to the early 2020s). The library was built by means of the immunoSEQ multiplex PCR assay. TCRdb took over this immuneACCESS table, retaining in-frame rearrangements with V and J assigned. Such tables are incomplete; in checked studies, under half of the missing clones stem from an unresolved V gene, and the remainder is unexplained. The sample contains over 85,000 clones, 90% of them found a single time. Of the sample, approximately 3% is held by the ten largest clones. Explained via the paper, the time point label denotes: cycle 4 day 1 (C4D1), after six to seven weeks of nivolumab. Every trial patient had relapsed following autologous stem cell transplantation, and prior brentuximab vedotin exposure was what differed among cohorts A, B and C. The specimen was peripheral blood mononuclear cells (PBMCs), collected before the fourth cycle of nivolumab. Source of these receptors: a human donor with classical Hodgkin lymphoma.

The genes are TRBV30 and TRBJ2-3, with 8 bases fitting TRBD2. The CDR3 runs to 15 residues. Germline V gene sequence: CDR1 GTSNPN, CDR2 SVGIG (reference sequence). J gave up 4 bases and V 0 bases, and 6 bases lay outside the gene matches. The CDR3: CAWSVPGGASDTQYF. DNA for the CDR3: TGTGCCTGGAGTGTACCGGGGGGGGCATCAGATACGCAGTATTTT. Filled out from reference TRBV30 and TRBJ2-3, the complete variable domain reads SQTIHQWPATLVQPVGSPLSLECTVEGTSNPNLYWYRQAAGRGLQLLFYSVGIGQISSEVPQNLSASRPQDRQFILSSKKLLLSDSGFYLCAWSVPGGASDTQYFGPGTRLTVL.

V usage is TRBV11-3 and J usage is TRBJ2-2, with unresolved D. Trimming took 2 bases from V and 6 from J, leaving 10 bases between them. CDR3 length: 14 amino acids. The V gene's germline CDR1 is SGHNT and CDR2 YENEEA. CDR3 nucleotide sequence: TGTGCCAGCAGCTTACCCGACTCTCCCGGGGAGCTGTTTTTT. Its protein is CASSLPDSPGELFF.

The chain couples TRBV6-6 to TRBJ2-7; 8 nucleotides agree with TRBD1. Germline V CDR1 and CDR2: MNHNY, SVGAGI (reference sequence). CDR3 length equals 14 residues. J lost 5 bases, V lost 6 bases, and 9 bases had no gene match. The CDR3 DNA follows: TGTGCCAGCAGGGCCGACTCAGGGGGCGACGAGCAGTACTTC. This gives the protein CASRADSGGDEQYF.

The chain employs TRBV2 and TRBJ1-2, with D maybe TRBD1 (5 bases). The length of the CDR3 is 14 residues. Germline V gives CDR1 SNHLY, CDR2 FYNNEI. Trimming removed 2 bases at V and 8 bases at J, with 15 bases between. CDR3 residues: CASSEIRGSDGYTF. In nucleotides, the CDR3 is TGTGCCAGCAGTGAAATCCGGGGGTCTGACGGCTACACCTTC.

This chain joins TRBV28 and TRBJ1-2; D gene unclear. The V gene's germline CDR1 is MDHEN and CDR2 SYDVKM. Trimming stripped 6 bases from V and 4 bases from J, with 6 bases between. The CDR3 length is 11 residues. The CDR3, as DNA: TGTGCCAGCAGGTCGGTCTATGGCTACACCTTC. Translation: CASRSVYGYTF.

This clone came up once. Here the CDR3 reads CASSDLGASGYTF. In DNA form, the CDR3 reads TGTGCCAGCAGTGATCTGGGGGCGTCGGGCTACACCTTC. V and J are TRBV25-1 and TRBJ1-2; D might be TRBD1 (6 bases). This CDR3 spans 13 amino acids. With 3 bases removed from V and 8 bases from J, the gap between germline ends came to 13 bases. The germline CDR1 and CDR2 sequences are MGHDK and SYGVNS.

The chain recombines TRBV4-3 with TRBJ1-5, with D maybe TRBD1 (5 bases). Germline V gives CDR1 LGHNA, CDR2 YSLEER. V was pared by 0 bases and J by 7 bases, with 13 bases between. The CDR3 sequence is 15 residues long. CDR3 in amino acids: CASSQDRRAGQPQHF. CDR3 nucleotide sequence: TGCGCCAGCAGCCAAGATCGAAGGGCAGGGCAGCCCCAGCATTTT.

The J gene is TRBJ2-7, the V gene TRBV19; 9 bases are shared with TRBD1. In germline, CDR1 is LNHDA, CDR2 SQIVND (reference sequence). The ends lost 5 bases at V and 1 base at J; junction bases unmatched: 9. The CDR3 loop spans 16 amino acids. The CDR3 DNA is TGTGCCAGTAGTCTCGGGACAGGGTCCTTATCCTACGAGCAGTACTTC. Residues: CASSLGTGSLSYEQYF.

This clone was picked up one time. The chain joins TRBV5-8 to TRBJ1-5; D not certain. CDR1 is SGHTS, CDR2 YDEGEE, per germline. Trimming stripped 1 base from V and 0 bases from J, with 11 bases between. This CDR3 is 16 amino acids long. The CDR3 loop reads CASSLPEGYSNQPQHF. CDR3 coding DNA: TGTGCCAGCAGCTTGCCTGAGGGCTATAGCAATCAGCCCCAGCATTTT.

The chain combines TRBV19 with TRBJ1-1; D not resolved. The CDR3 spans 13 residues. The V and J ends lost 4 bases and 3 bases respectively, with 9 bases between them. Germline V gene sequence: CDR1 LNHDA, CDR2 SQIVND (reference sequence). The CDR3 sequence is CASSSRAYTEAFF. The CDR3 coding sequence is TGTGCCAGTAGTAGTAGGGCCTACACTGAAGCTTTCTTT.

The chain links TRBV5-1 to TRBJ1-4; TRBD1 agrees at 9 bases. Trimming at V came to 4 bases and at J to 7 bases, leaving 8 bases not matched to a gene. The germline V gene encodes CDR1 SGHRS and CDR2 YFSETQ. The length of the CDR3 is 15 residues. CDR3 region: CASSLTGTGREKLFF. Written as DNA, the CDR3 is TGCGCCAGCAGCCTCACCGGGACAGGGCGTGAAAAACTGTTTTTT.

The chain combines TRBV30 with TRBJ2-1; 9 bases are a match to TRBD2. The CDR3 is made up of 17 amino acids. Germline-derived CDR1 and CDR2 are GTSNPN and SVGIG (reference sequence). V trimming: 0 bases; J trimming: 4 bases; junction bases outside the gene matches: 10. CDR3 in DNA: TGTGCCTGGAGTGTGTGGGCGGGGGGGCTCCATTACAATGAGCAGTTCTTC. As protein: CAWSVWAGGLHYNEQFF.

This clone was observed a single time. This chain links TRBV5-1 with TRBJ2-7; D not certain. Trimming removed 3 bases from V and 0 bases from J, with 7 bases in between. The germline V gene encodes CDR1 SGHRS and CDR2 YFSETQ. The CDR3 contains 13 residues. The CDR3 protein is CASSSDNSYEQYF. In DNA, the CDR3 is TGCGCCAGCAGCTCCGACAACTCCTACGAGCAGTACTTC.

V is TRBV6-1 and J is TRBJ2-1; D call uncertain. Per germline, CDR1 MNHNS and CDR2 SASEGT. This CDR3 spans 11 amino acids. V was clipped by 5 bases and J by 10 bases, with 9 bases between them. CDR3: CASSYLEEQFF. The DNA of the CDR3 is TGTGCCAGCAGTTACCTAGAGGAGCAGTTCTTC.

The CDR3, as DNA: TGTGCCAGCAGCCCTATTAGGACAGGGGTTCATGGCTACACCTTC. It translates to CASSPIRTGVHGYTF. The chain combines TRBV11-2 with TRBJ1-2; TRBD1 aligns across 9 bases. The length of the CDR3 is 15 residues. In germline, CDR1 is SGHAT, CDR2 FQNNGV. Trimming cost V 5 bases and J 6 bases; bases outside gene matches: 10.

The rearrangement uses TRBV11-2 and TRBJ2-7, with a possible D match to TRBD2 (5 bases). Germline assignment: CDR1 SGHAT and CDR2 FQNNGV. The CDR3 has 15 residues. Trimming left V 2 bases short and J 3 bases short, with 14 bases between. The CDR3 sequence is CASSLITGLRYEQYF. Here the CDR3 DNA reads TGTGCCAGCAGCTTAATAACGGGATTACGCTACGAGCAGTACTTC.

The V gene is TRBV9, the J gene TRBJ2-1; the D call may be TRBD1 or TRBD2 (5 bases each). CDR3 length equals 14 residues. Per germline, CDR1 SGDLS and CDR2 YYNGEE. V was cut by 4 bases and J by 5 bases, with 13 bases left in between. The CDR3 DNA reads as TGTGCCAGCAGCACCACCGGGACGAACAATGAGCAGTTCTTC. Amino acids: CASSTTGTNNEQFF.

This CDR3 reads CASSQMRTAGIPWKLFF. Written as DNA, the CDR3 is TGTGCCAGCAGCCAAATGCGGACGGCAGGGATCCCTTGGAAACTGTTTTTT. The rearrangement uses TRBV11-2 and TRBJ1-4; a weak D match, TRBD1 (5 bases). The CDR3 is 17 amino acids. Germline-derived CDR1 and CDR2 are SGHAT and FQNNGV. V was cut by 5 bases and J by 11 bases, with 27 bases left in between.

This rearrangement joins TRBV6-1 to TRBJ2-3; perhaps TRBD2 as D (5 bases). CDR1 and CDR2 (germline): MNHNS, SASEGT. This CDR3 is built from 14 residues. V dropped 6 bases and J dropped 2 bases, with 12 bases sitting between them. CDR3: CASRTWEYTDTQYF. In nucleotides, the CDR3 is TGTGCCAGCAGGACATGGGAGTACACAGATACGCAGTATTTT.

V gene TRBV6-5 combines with J gene TRBJ2-7, with unresolved D. Germline-derived CDR1 and CDR2 are MNHEY and SVGAGI. The CDR3 totals 11 residues. The V and J ends lost 2 bases and 7 bases respectively, with 6 bases between them. CDR3 residues: CASSYLREQYF. The CDR3 DNA reads as TGTGCCAGCAGTTACCTCAGGGAGCAGTACTTC.

CDR3 sequence reads: CASSKLSPTRSYQPQHF. CDR3 bases: TGTGCCAGCAGCAAATTGAGCCCCACCAGATCTTATCAGCCCCAGCATTTT. The chain joins TRBV21-1 to TRBJ1-5. TRBV21-1 corresponds to a pseudogene. This CDR3 spans 17 amino acids.

The V and J genes are TRBV9 and TRBJ1-3; D ambiguous. CDR1 and CDR2 (germline): SGDLS, YYNGEE. V shed 0 bases and J shed 1 base, with 5 bases lying between them. The CDR3 has 14 amino acids. CDR3 region: CASSVAPSGNTIYF. The CDR3 region has the DNA TGTGCCAGCAGCGTAGCCCCTTCTGGAAACACCATATATTTT.

V usage is TRBV6-6 and J usage is TRBJ2-7; a possible D gene is TRBD2 (6 bases). V was clipped by 6 bases and J by 6 bases, with 18 bases between them. Looked up from germline, CDR1 is MNHNY and CDR2 is SVGAGI (reference sequence). The CDR3 is 14 residues long. The DNA for the CDR3 is TGTGCCAGCAGAACCACCGGGAGCAAGGGCGAGCAGTACTTC. Translating gives CASRTTGSKGEQYF.